The source of this T cell receptor beta chain is a study of shared clonotypes between healthy human individuals. Profiled with immunoSEQ multiplex PCR; TCRdb holds only in-frame clones, not every one. The table includes about 1 million clones, approximately 70% detected once. As for this clone: Its cognate antigen is unknown.

V lost 4 bases to trimming and J lost 7 bases, with 14 bases between them. Germline V gene data show CDR1 as SGHRS and CDR2 as YFSETQ. This CDR3 is 13 amino acids long. Overall study results and limits: Tissues were not sampled, only blood, and their repertoires likely differ.

V is TRBV5-1 and J is TRBJ1-2, with no clear D. The sequenced material came from memory CD4+ T cells sorted from blood. Subset of the sample: CD45RA-negative fraction. The clonotype comes from a man between 18 and 35 years old in good health. The CDR3 loop reads CASSPEGSGGYTF. CDR3 bases: TGCGCCAGCAGCCCAGAAGGGAGCGGTGGCTACACCTTC.